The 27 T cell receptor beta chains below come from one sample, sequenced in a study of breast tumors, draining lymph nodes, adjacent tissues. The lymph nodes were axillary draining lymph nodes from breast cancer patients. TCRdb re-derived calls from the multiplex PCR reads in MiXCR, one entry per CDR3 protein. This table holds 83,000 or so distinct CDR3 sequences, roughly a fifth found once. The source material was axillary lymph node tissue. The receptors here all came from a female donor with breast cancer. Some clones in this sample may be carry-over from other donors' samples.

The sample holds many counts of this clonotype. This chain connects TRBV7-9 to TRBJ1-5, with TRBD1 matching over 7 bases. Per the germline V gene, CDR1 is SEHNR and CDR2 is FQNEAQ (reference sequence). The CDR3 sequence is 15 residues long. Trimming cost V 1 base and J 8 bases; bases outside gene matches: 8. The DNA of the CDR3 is TGTGCCAGCAGCTTAGGGGGGGACAGTCTTGAGCCCCAGCATTTT. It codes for CASSLGGDSLEPQHF.

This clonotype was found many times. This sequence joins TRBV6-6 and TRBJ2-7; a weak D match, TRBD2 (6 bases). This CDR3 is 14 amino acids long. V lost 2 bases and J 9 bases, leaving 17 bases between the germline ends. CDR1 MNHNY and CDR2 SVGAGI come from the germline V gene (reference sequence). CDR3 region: CASSYTENLAPQYF. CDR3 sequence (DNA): TGTGCCAGCAGTTACACAGAGAACCTAGCGCCGCAGTACTTC.

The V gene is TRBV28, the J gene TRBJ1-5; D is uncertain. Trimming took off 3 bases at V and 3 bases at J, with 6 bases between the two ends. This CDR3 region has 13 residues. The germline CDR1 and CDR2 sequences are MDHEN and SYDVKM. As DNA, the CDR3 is TGTGCCAGCAGTTTCTGGGACAATCAGCCCCAGCATTTT. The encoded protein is CASSFWDNQPQHF.

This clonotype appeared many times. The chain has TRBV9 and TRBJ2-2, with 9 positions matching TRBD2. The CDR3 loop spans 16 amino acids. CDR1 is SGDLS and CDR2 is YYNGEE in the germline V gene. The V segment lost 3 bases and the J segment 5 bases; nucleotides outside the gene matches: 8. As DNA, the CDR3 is TGTGCCAGCAGCGCCTCTAGCGGGACTGCAACCGGGGAGCTGTTTTTT. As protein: CASSASSGTATGELFF.

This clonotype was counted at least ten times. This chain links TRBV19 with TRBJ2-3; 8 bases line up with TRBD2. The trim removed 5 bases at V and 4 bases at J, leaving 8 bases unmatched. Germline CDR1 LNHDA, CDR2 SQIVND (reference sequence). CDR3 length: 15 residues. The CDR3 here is CASSQGRGVADTQYF. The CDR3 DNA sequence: TGTGCCAGTAGTCAGGGGCGGGGGGTCGCAGATACGCAGTATTTT.

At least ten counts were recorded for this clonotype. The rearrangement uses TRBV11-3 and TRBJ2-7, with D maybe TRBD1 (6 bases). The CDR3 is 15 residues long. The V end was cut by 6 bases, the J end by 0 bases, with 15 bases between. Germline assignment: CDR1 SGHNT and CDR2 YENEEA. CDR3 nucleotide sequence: TGTGCCAGCAGTGTGGATGGGGGCAACTCCTACGAGCAGTACTTC. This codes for CASSVDGGNSYEQYF.

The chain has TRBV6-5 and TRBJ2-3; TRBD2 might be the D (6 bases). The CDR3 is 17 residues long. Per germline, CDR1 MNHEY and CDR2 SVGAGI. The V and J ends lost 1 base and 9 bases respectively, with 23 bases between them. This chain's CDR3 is CASSYYGTGEVRRTQYF. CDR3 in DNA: TGTGCCAGCAGTTACTATGGGACGGGAGAGGTGCGCCGAACGCAGTATTTT.

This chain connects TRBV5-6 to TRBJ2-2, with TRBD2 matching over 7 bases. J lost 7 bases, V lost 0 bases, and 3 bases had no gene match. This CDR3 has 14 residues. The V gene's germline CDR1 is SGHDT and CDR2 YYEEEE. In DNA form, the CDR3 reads TGTGCCAGCAGCTTGGGACTAGCCGGCGGGGAGCTGTTTTTT. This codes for CASSLGLAGGELFF.

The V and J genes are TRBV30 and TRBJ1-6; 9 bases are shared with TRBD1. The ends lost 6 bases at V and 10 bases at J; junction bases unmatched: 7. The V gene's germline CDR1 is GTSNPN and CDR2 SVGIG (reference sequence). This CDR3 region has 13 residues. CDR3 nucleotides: TGTGCCTGTCGACAGGGGGTGAGCTCACCCCTCCACTTT. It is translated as CACRQGVSSPLHF.

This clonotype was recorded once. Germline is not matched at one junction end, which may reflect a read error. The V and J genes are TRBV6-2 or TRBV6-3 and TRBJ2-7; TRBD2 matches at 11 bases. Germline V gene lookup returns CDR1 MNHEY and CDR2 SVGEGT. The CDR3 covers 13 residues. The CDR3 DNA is TGTGCCAGCAGTTTCTCGAGACTAGCGGGGATTAACTTC. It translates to CASSFSRLAGINF.

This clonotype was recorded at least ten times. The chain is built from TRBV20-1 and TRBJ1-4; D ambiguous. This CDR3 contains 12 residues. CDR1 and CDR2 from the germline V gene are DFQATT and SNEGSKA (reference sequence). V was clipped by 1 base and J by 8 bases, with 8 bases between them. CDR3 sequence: CSARGVREKLFF. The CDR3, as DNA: TGCAGTGCTAGAGGGGTTCGGGAAAAACTGTTTTTT.

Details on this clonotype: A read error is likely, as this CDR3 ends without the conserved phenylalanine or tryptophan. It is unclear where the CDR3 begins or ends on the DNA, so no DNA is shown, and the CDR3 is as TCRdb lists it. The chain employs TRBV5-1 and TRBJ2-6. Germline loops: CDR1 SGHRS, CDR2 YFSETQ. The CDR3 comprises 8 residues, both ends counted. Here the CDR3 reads CASSLAPQ.

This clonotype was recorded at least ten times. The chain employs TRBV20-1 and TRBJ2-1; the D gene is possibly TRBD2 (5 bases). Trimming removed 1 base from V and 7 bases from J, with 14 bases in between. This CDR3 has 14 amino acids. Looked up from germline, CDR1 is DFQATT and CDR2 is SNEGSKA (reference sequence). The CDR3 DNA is TGCAGTGCTAGAGTTGCGGGTTTAGGGAATGAGCAGTTCTTC. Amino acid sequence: CSARVAGLGNEQFF.

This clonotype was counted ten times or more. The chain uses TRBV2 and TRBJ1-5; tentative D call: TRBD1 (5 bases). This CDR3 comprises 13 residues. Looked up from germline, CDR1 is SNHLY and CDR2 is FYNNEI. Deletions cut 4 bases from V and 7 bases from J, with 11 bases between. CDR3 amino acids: CASSGGSRQPQHF. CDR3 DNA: TGTGCCAGCAGTGGGGGGTCGAGACAGCCCCAGCATTTT.

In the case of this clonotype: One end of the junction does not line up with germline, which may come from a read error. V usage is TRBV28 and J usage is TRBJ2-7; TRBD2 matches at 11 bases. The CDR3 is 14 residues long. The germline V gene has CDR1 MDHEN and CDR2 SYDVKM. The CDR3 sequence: CASSSLAGAYERYF. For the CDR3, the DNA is TGTGCCAGCAGCTCACTAGCGGGGGCCTACGAGCGGTACTTC.

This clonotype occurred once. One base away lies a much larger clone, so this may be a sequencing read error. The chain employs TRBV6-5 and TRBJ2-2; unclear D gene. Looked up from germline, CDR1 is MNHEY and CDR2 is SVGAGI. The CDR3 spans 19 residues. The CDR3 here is CTGNWRNSVCSVPSGELFF. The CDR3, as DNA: TGTACCGGAAACTGGCGGAACTCCGTGTGTTCCGTTCCGTCCGGGGAGCTGTTTTTT.

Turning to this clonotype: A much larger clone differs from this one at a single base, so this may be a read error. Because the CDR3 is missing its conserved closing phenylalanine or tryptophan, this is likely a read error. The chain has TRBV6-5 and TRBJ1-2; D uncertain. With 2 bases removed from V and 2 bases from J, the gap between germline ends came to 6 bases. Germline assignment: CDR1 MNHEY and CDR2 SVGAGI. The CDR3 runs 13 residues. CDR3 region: CASSYTGNYGYTS. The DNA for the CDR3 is TGTGCCAGCAGTTACACCGGGAACTATGGCTACACCTCC.

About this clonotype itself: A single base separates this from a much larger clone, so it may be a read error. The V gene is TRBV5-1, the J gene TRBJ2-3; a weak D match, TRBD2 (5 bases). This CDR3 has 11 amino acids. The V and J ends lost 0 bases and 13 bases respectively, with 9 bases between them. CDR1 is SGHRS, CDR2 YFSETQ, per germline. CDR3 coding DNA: TGCGCCAGCAGCTTGGGAGGGCCCAAGTATTTT. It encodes CASSLGGPKYF.

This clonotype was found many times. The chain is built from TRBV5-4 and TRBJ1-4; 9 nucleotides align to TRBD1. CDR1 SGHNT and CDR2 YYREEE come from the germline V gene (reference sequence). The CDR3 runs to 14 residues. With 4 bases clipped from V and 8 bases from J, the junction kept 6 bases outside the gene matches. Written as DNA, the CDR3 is TGTGCCAGCAGCCCTGGACAGGGGTCGGAAAAACTGTTTTTT. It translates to CASSPGQGSEKLFF.

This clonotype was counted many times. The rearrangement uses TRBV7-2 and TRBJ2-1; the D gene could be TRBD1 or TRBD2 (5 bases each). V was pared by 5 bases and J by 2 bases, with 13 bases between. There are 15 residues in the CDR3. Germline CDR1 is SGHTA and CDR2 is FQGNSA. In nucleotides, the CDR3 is TGTGCCAGCAGCCTCTATGGGGGTCCCTACAATGAGCAGTTCTTC. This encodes CASSLYGGPYNEQFF.

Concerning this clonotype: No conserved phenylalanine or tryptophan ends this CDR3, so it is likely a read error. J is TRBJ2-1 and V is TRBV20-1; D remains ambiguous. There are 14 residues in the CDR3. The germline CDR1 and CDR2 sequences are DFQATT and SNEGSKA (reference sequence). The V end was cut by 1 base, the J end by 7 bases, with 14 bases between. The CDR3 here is CSARVGFPPNEQFS. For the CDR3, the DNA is TGCAGTGCTAGAGTAGGGTTCCCTCCTAATGAGCAGTTCTCC.

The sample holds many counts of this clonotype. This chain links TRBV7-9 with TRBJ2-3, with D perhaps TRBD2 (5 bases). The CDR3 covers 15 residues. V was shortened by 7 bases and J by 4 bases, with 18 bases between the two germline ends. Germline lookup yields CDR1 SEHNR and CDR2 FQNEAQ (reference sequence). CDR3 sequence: CASMLGGSNPDTQYF. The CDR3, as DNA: TGTGCCAGCATGCTTGGCGGGTCGAACCCAGATACGCAGTATTTT.

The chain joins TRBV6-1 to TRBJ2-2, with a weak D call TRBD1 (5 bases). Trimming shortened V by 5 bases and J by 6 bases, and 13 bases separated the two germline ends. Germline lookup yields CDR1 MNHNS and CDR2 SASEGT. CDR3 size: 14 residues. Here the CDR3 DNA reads TGTGCCAGCAGTCAACTGACAGCCTCCGGGGAGCTGTTTTTT. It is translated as CASSQLTASGELFF.

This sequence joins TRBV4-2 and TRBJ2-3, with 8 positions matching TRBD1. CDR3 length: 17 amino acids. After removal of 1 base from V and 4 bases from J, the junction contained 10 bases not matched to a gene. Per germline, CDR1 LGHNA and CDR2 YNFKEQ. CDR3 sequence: CASSQVGTGVLADTQYF. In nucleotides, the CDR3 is TGTGCCAGCAGCCAAGTCGGGACAGGTGTATTGGCAGATACGCAGTATTTT.

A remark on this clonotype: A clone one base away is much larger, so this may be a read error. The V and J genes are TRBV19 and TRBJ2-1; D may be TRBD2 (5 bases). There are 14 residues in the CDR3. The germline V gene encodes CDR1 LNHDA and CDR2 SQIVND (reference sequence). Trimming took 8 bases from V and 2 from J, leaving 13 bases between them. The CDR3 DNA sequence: TGTGCCAGTTGTGCAGCGGCCCCCTACAATGAGCAGTTCTTC. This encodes CASCAAAPYNEQFF.

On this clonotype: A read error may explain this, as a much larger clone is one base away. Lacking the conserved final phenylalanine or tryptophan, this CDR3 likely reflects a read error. The CDR3 bases are TGCGCCAGCAGCCAAGAGGGGACAGGGGCCACCATACGAACGCAGTATCTT. Encoded protein: CASSQEGTGATIRTQYL. The chain employs TRBV4-3 and TRBJ2-3, with 10 bases identical to TRBD1. CDR3 size: 17 residues. Per the germline V gene, CDR1 is LGHNA and CDR2 is YSLEER. V lost 0 bases, J lost 9 bases, and 12 bases stayed unmatched.

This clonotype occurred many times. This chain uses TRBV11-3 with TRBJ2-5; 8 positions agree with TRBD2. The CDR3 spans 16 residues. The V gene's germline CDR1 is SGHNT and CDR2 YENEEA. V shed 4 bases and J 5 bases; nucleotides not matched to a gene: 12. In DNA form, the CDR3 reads TGTGCCAGCAGCTCTTTCGGGACTAGGGGGGATGAGACCCAGTACTTC. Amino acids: CASSSFGTRGDETQYF. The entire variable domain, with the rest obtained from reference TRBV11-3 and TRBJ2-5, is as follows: EAGVVQSPRYKIIEKKQPVAFWCNPISGHNTLYWYLQNLGQGPELLIRYENEEAVDDSQLPKDRFSAERLKGVDSTLKIQPAELGDSAVYLCASSSFGTRGDETQYFGPGTRLLVL.